This T cell receptor beta chain was profiled in a study of control samples from healthy donors and cancer patients. Assay: immunoSEQ multiplex PCR; the TCRdb copy retains only in-frame clones and omits some. The sample yields some 95,000 clones, 92% seen once. Germline V gives CDR1 SGHRS, CDR2 YFSETQ. The V end lost 5 bases, the J end lost 5 bases, and 11 bases lay between the germline ends. CDR3 length: 13 residues. The V gene is TRBV5-1, the J gene TRBJ1-5, with D possibly matching TRBD1 (5 bases). The sample comprised blood. The sequence was obtained from a human donor in good health. The donor label of this sample is uncertain. CDR3 coding DNA: TGCGCCAGCAGACAGGACTTCGATCAGCCCCAGCATTTT. Translated, it gives CASRQDFDQPQHF.